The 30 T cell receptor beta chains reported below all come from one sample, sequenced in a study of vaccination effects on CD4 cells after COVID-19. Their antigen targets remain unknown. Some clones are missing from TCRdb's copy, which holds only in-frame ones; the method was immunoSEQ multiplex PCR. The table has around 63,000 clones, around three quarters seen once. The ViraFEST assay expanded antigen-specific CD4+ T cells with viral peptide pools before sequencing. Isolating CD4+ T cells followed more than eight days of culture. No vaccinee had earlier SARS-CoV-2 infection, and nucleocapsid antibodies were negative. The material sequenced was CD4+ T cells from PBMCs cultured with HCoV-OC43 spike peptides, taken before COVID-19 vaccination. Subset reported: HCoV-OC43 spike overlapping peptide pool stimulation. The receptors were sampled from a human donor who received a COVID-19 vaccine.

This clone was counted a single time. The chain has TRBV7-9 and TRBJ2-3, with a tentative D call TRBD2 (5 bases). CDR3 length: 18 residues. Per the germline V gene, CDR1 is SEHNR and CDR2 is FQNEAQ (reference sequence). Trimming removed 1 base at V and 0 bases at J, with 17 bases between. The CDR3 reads CASSLGSAGLPSTDTQYF. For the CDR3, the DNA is TGTGCCAGCAGCTTAGGGTCGGCGGGCCTACCTAGCACAGATACGCAGTATTTT.

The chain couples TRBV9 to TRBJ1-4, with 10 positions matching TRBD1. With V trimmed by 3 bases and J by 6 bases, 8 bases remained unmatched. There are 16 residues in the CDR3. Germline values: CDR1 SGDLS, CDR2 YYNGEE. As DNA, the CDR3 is TGTGCCAGCAGCGCGAGTCCCGGGACAGGGGATGAAAAACTGTTTTTT. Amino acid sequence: CASSASPGTGDEKLFF. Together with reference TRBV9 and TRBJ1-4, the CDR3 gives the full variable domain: DSGVTQTPKHLITATGQRVTLRCSPRSGDLSVYWYQQSLDQGLQFLIQYYNGEERAKGNILERFSAQQFPDLHSELNLSSLELGDSALYFCASSASPGTGDEKLFFGSGTQLSVL.

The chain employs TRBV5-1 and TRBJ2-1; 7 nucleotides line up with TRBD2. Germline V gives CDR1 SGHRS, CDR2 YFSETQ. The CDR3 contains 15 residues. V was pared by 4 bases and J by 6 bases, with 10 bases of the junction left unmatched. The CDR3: CASSLSGDSSNEQFF. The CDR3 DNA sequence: TGCGCCAGCAGCCTCAGCGGGGACTCTAGCAATGAGCAGTTCTTC.

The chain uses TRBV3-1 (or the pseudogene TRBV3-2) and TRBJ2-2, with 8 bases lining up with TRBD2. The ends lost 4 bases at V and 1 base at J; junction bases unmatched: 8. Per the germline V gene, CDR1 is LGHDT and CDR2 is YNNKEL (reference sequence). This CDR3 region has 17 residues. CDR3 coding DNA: TGTGCCAGCAGCCGGGTCGGGGGGGCGCGGAACACCGGGGAGCTGTTTTTT. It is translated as CASSRVGGARNTGELFF.

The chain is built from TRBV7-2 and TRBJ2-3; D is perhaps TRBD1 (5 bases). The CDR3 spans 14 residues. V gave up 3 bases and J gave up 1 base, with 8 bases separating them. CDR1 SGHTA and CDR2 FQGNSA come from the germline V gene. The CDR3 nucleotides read TGTGCCAGCAGCTTCACAGGTCGCACAGATACGCAGTATTTT. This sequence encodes CASSFTGRTDTQYF.

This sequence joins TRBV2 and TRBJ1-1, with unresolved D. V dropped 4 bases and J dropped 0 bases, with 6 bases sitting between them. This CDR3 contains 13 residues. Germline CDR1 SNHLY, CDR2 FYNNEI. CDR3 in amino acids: CASSGEMNTEAFF. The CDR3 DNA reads TGTGCCAGCAGTGGGGAGATGAACACTGAAGCTTTCTTT. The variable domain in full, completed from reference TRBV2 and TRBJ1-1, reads EPEVTQTPSHQVTQMGQEVILRCVPISNHLYFYWYRQILGQKVEFLVSFYNNEISEKSEIFDDQFSVERPDGSNFTLKIRSTKLEDSAMYFCASSGEMNTEAFFGQGTRLTVV.

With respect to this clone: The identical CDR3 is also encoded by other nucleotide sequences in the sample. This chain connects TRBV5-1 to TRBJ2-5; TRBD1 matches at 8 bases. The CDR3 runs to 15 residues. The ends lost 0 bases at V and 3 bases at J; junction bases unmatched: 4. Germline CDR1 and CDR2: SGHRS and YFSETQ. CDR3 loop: CASSLVGTGEETQYF. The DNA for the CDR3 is TGCGCCAGCAGCTTGGTTGGGACAGGTGAAGAGACCCAGTACTTC.

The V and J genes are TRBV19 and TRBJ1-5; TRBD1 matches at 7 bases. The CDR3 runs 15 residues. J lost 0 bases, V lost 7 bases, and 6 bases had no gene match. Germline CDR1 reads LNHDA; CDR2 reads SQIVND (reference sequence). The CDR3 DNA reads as TGTGCCAGTACCCGAACAGGGGATAGCAATCAGCCCCAGCATTTT. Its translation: CASTRTGDSNQPQHF.

This chain's CDR3 is CASSYRPGPTADTQYF. CDR3 sequence (DNA): TGTGCCAGCAGCTACCGTCCGGGGCCAACGGCAGATACGCAGTATTTT. This chain links TRBV9 with TRBJ2-3; D may match TRBD1 or TRBD2 (5 bases each). CDR3 length: 16 residues. V lost 4 bases and J 4 bases, leaving 19 bases between the germline ends. Germline assignment: CDR1 SGDLS and CDR2 YYNGEE. Full variable domain (outside the CDR3, taken from reference TRBV9 and TRBJ2-3): DSGVTQTPKHLITATGQRVTLRCSPRSGDLSVYWYQQSLDQGLQFLIQYYNGEERAKGNILERFSAQQFPDLHSELNLSSLELGDSALYFCASSYRPGPTADTQYFGPGTRLTVL.

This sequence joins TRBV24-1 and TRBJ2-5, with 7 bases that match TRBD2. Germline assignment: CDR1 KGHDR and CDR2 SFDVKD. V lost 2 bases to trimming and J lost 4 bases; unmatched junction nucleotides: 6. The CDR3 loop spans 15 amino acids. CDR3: CATSDSKTGGETQYF. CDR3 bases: TGTGCCACCAGTGATTCGAAAACGGGGGGAGAGACCCAGTACTTC.

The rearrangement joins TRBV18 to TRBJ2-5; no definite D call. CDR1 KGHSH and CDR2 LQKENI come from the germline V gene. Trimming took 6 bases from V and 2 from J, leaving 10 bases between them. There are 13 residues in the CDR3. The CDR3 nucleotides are TGTGCCAGCTCCCTGCAGCTACAAGAGACCCAGTACTTC. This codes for CASSLQLQETQYF.

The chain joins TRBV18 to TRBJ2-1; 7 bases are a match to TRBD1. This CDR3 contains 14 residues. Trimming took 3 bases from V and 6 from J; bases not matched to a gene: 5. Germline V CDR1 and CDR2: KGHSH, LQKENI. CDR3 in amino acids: CASSPQGDGNEQFF. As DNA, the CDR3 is TGTGCCAGCTCACCCCAGGGGGATGGCAATGAGCAGTTCTTC.

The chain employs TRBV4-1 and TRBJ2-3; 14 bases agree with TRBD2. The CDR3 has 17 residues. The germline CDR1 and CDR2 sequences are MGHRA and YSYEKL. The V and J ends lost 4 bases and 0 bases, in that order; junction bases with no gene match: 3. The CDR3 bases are TGCGCCAGCAGCCTAGGACTAGCGGGGGGTAGCACAGATACGCAGTATTTT. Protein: CASSLGLAGGSTDTQYF.

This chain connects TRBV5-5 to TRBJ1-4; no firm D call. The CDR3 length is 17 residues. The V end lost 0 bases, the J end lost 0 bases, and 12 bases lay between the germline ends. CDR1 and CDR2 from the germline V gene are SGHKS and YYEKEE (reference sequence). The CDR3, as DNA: TGTGCCAGCAGCTTGGCCTGGTTGGCAGCAACTAATGAAAAACTGTTTTTT. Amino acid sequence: CASSLAWLAATNEKLFF.

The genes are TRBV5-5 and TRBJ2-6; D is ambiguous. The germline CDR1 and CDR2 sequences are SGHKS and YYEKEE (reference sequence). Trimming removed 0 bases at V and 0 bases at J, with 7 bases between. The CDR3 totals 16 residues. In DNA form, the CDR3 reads TGTGCCAGCAGCTTGGGTTACCACTCTGGGGCCAACGTCCTGACTTTC. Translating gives CASSLGYHSGANVLTF.

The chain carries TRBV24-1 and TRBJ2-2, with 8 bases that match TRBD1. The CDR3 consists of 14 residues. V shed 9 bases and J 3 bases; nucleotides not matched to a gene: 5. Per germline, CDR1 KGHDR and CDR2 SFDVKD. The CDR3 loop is CATRTGSHTGELFF. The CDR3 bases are TGTGCCACCCGGACAGGGTCGCACACCGGGGAGCTGTTTTTT.

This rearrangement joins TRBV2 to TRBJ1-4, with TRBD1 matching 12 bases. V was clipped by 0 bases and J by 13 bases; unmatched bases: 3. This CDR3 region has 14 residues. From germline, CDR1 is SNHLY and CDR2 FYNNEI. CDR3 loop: CASSEAGTGGRLFF. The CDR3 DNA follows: TGTGCCAGCAGTGAAGCCGGGACAGGGGGCAGACTGTTTTTT.

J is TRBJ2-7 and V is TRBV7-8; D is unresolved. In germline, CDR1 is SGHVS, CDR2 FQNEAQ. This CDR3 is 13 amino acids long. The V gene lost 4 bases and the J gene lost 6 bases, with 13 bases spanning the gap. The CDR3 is CASSSTRKAEQYV. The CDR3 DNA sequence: TGTGCCAGCAGCTCGACTCGGAAGGCCGAGCAGTACGTC.

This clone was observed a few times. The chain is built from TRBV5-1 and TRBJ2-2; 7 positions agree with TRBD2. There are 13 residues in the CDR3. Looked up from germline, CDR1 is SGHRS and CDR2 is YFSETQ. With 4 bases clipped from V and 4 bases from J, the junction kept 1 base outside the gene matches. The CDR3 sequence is CASSTGGTGELFF. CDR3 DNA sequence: TGCGCCAGCAGCACGGGGGGCACCGGGGAGCTGTTTTTT. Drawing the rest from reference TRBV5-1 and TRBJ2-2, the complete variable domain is KAGVTQTPRYLIKTRGQQVTLSCSPISGHRSVSWYQQTPGQGLQFLFEYFSETQRNKGNFPGRFSGRQFSNSRSEMNVSTLELGDSALYLCASSTGGTGELFFGEGSRLTVL.

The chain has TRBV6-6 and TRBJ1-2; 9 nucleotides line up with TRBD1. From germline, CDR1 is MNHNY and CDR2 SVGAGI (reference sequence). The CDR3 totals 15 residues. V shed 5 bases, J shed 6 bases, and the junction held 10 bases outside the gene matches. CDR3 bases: TGTGCCAGCAGTGACTGGGGACAGGGAGGGAATGGCTACACCTTC. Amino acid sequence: CASSDWGQGGNGYTF.

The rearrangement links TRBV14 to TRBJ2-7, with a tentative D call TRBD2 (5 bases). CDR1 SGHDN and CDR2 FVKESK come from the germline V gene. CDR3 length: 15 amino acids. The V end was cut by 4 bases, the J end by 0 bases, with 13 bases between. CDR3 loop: CASSRALGSSYEQYV. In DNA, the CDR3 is TGTGCCAGCAGCCGCGCCCTTGGGAGCTCCTACGAGCAGTACGTC.

CDR3 region: CASSELARSSYEQYV. In DNA, the CDR3 is TGTGCCAGCAGTGAACTGGCGAGGAGCTCCTACGAGCAGTACGTC. V usage is TRBV2 and J usage is TRBJ2-7; D not certain. With 2 bases removed from V and 0 bases from J, the gap between germline ends came to 11 bases. The CDR3 covers 15 residues. Germline CDR1 SNHLY, CDR2 FYNNEI.

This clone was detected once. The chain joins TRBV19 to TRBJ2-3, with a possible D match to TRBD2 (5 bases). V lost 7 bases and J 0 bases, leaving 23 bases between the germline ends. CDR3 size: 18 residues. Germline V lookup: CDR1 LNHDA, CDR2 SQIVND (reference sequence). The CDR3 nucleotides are TGTGCCAGTAATAAACTTGGCGGGCGCCCCACTAGCACAGATACGCAGTATTTT. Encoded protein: CASNKLGGRPTSTDTQYF.

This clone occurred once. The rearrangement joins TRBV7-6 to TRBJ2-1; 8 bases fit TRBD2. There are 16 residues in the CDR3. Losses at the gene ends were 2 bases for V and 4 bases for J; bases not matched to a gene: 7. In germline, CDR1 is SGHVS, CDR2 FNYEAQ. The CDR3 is CASSLTQGGGYNEQFF. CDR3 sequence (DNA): TGTGCCAGCAGCTTAACCCAAGGCGGGGGGTACAATGAGCAGTTCTTC.

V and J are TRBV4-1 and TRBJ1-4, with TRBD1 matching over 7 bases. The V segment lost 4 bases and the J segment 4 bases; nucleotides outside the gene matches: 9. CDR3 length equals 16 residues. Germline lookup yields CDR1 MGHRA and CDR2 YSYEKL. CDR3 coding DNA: TGCGCCAGCAGCCCAAGGGGGCCTACCCTTAATGAAAAACTGTTTTTT. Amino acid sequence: CASSPRGPTLNEKLFF.

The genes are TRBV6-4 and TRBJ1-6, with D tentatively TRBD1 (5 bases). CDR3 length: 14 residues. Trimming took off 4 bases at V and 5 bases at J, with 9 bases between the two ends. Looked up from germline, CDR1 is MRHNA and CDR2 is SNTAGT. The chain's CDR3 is CASSGGTDNSPLHF. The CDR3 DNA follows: TGTGCCAGCAGTGGCGGGACCGATAATTCACCCCTCCACTTT.

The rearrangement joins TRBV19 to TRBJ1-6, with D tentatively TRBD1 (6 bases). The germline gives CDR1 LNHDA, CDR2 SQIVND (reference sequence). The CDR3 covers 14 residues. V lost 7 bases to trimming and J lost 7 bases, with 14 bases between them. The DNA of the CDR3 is TGTGCCAGTACATTAGGGGGGTCCAATTCACCCCTCCACTTT. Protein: CASTLGGSNSPLHF. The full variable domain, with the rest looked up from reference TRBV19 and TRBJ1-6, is DGGITQSPKYLFRKEGQNVTLSCEQNLNHDAMYWYRQDPGQGLRLIYYSQIVNDFQKGDIAEGYSVSREKKESFPLTVTSAQKNPTAFYLCASTLGGSNSPLHFGNGTRLTVT.

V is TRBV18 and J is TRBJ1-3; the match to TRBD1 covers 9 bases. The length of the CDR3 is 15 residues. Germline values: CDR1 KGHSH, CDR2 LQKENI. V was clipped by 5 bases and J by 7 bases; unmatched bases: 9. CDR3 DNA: TGTGCCAGCTCAATATTACAGGGGGCCGTCAACACCATATATTTT. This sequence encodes CASSILQGAVNTIYF.

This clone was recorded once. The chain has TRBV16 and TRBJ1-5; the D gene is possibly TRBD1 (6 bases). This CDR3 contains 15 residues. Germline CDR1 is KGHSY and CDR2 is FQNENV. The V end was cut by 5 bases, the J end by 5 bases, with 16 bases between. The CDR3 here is CASSSRIGGDQPQHF. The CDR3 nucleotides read TGTGCCAGCAGCTCCCGAATCGGGGGCGATCAGCCCCAGCATTTT.

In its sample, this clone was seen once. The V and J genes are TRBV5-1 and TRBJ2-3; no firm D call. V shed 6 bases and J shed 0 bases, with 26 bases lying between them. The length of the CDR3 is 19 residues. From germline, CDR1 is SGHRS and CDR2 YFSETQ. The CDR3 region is CASTNSPAGQPLSTDTQYF. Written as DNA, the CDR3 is TGCGCCAGCACAAACAGTCCGGCAGGCCAGCCTTTAAGCACAGATACGCAGTATTTT.